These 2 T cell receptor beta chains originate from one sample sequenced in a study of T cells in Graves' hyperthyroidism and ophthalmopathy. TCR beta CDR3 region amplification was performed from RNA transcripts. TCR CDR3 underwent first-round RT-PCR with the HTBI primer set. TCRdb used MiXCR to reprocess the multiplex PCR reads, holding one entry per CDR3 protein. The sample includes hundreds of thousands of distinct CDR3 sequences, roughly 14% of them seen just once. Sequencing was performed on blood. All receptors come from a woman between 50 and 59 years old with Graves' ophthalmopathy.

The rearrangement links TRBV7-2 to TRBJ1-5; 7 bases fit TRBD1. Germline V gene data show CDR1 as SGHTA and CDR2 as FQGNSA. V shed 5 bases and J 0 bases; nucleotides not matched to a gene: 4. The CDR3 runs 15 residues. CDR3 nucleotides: TGTGCCAGCAGCAAGGACAGGATTAGCAATCAGCCCCAGCATTTT. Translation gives CASSKDRISNQPQHF.

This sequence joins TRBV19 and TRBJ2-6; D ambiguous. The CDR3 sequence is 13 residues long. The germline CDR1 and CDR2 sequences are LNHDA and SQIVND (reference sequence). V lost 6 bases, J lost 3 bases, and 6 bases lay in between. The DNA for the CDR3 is TGTGCCAGTAGGGAGTTTGGGGCCAACGTCCTGACTTTC. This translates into CASREFGANVLTF.